The 27 T cell receptor beta chains listed next were all sequenced from one sample in a study of blood T cell repertoires in COVID-19. The assay was immunoSEQ multiplex PCR, and TCRdb's table has in-frame clones only and misses some. The sample holds 110,000 to 150,000 clones, around 90% seen once. The sample was peripheral blood. The receptors originated from a man between 65 and 79 years old with acute or convalescent COVID-19.

The chain is built from TRBV9 and TRBJ1-6, with a possible D match to TRBD1 (5 bases). Germline assignment: CDR1 SGDLS and CDR2 YYNGEE. CDR3 length: 18 residues. V was pared by 0 bases and J by 4 bases, with 17 bases between. CDR3 protein: CASSVGGDPRGYNSPLHF. For the CDR3, the DNA is TGTGCCAGCAGCGTAGGGGGCGACCCGCGGGGGTATAATTCACCCCTCCACTTT.

The rearrangement uses TRBV29-1 and TRBJ2-4; no clear D gene. V was trimmed by 4 bases and J by 5 bases, leaving 15 bases between them. Germline V CDR1 and CDR2: SQVTM, ANQGSEA. This CDR3 region has 14 residues. The CDR3 bases are TGCAGCGTTGGGATGTTTGGGCTCCAAAACATTCAGTACTTC. Residues: CSVGMFGLQNIQYF.

The chain joins TRBV6-1 to TRBJ1-1, with TRBD1 as a possible D gene (5 bases). Germline loops: CDR1 MNHNS, CDR2 SASEGT. V lost 1 base and J lost 1, with 7 bases in between. The CDR3 is 14 amino acids. CDR3 bases: TGTGCCAGCAGTGAAGGGACATCGAACACTGAAGCTTTCTTT. Its protein is CASSEGTSNTEAFF.

The genes are TRBV10-1 and TRBJ1-1; 8 bases are shared with TRBD1. The CDR3 spans 17 residues. The V segment lost 3 bases and the J segment 4 bases; nucleotides outside the gene matches: 13. Germline CDR1 and CDR2: WNHNN and SYGVQD (reference sequence). CDR3 sequence reads: CASSDAGTGNPGTEAFF. The CDR3 nucleotides are TGCGCCAGCAGTGATGCCGGGACAGGTAATCCAGGCACTGAAGCTTTCTTT.

The rearrangement joins TRBV11-2 to TRBJ2-3, with 7 bases lining up with TRBD2. Germline V gives CDR1 SGHAT, CDR2 FQNNGV. V lost 3 bases and J lost 1; bases outside the gene matches: 4. The CDR3 has 15 residues. The CDR3 nucleotides read TGTGCCAGCAGCTTTATGAGCGGGGGCACAGATACGCAGTATTTT. Its translation: CASSFMSGGTDTQYF.

This sequence joins TRBV3-1 (or the pseudogene TRBV3-2) and TRBJ1-2, with 8 bases aligning to TRBD1. The CDR3 length is 13 residues. CDR1 and CDR2 from the germline V gene are LGHDT and YNNKEL (reference sequence). V lost 6 bases and J lost 8; bases outside the gene matches: 8. The CDR3 DNA is TGTGCCAGCAGTCCTGACAGGGGAGGCGGCTACACCTTC. Amino acid sequence: CASSPDRGGGYTF.

The J gene is TRBJ2-5, the V gene TRBV5-1, with TRBD2 identical over 8 bases. V trimming: 0 bases; J trimming: 1 base; junction bases outside the gene matches: 5. There are 16 residues in the CDR3. Germline-derived CDR1 and CDR2 are SGHRS and YFSETQ. CDR3 nucleotides: TGCGCCAGCAGCTTGGGGGTAGCGGGGCCCCAAGAGACCCAGTACTTC. It specifies CASSLGVAGPQETQYF.

The chain uses TRBV28 and TRBJ1-3, with D possibly being TRBD1 (6 bases). Germline V gives CDR1 MDHEN, CDR2 SYDVKM. Trimming stripped 3 bases from V and 0 bases from J, with 9 bases between. There are 15 residues in the CDR3. CDR3 loop: CASSFGQHSGNTIYF. The DNA of the CDR3 is TGTGCCAGCAGTTTCGGACAGCACTCTGGAAACACCATATATTTT.

This clone is a singleton in its sample. The genes are TRBV10-3 and TRBJ1-1; TRBD1 aligns across 7 bases. V dropped 6 bases and J dropped 8; count of bases not matched to a gene: 3. This CDR3 contains 11 residues. CDR1 and CDR2 (germline): ENHRY, SYGVKD. For the CDR3, the DNA is TGTGCCATCAGGGAGACAGGGGAAGCTTTCTTT. This translates into CAIRETGEAFF.

The CDR3 coding sequence is TGTGCCAGCAGCTTAGCCCGGACAGGGAACTATGGCTACACCTTC. As protein: CASSLARTGNYGYTF. This chain uses TRBV7-9 with TRBJ1-2, with 8 bases identical to TRBD1. Germline V lookup: CDR1 SEHNR, CDR2 FQNEAQ (reference sequence). After removal of 0 bases from V and 2 bases from J, the junction contained 2 bases not matched to a gene. The CDR3 is 15 amino acids.

The V gene is TRBV12-3 or TRBV12-4, the J gene TRBJ1-2; no firm D call. V lost 6 bases, J lost 1 base, and 3 bases lay in between. This CDR3 spans 11 amino acids. The DNA of the CDR3 is TGTGCCAGCAGCCTTAACTATGGCTACACCTTC. This encodes CASSLNYGYTF.

J is TRBJ2-5 and V is TRBV28, with D possibly matching TRBD2 (6 bases). This CDR3 is 14 amino acids long. V was pared by 0 bases and J by 4 bases, with 9 bases between. In germline, CDR1 is MDHEN, CDR2 SYDVKM. CDR3 amino acids: CASSLWGLPETQYF. DNA of the CDR3: TGTGCCAGCAGTTTATGGGGACTTCCAGAGACCCAGTACTTC.

The rearrangement joins TRBV2 to TRBJ2-3; 7 bases fit TRBD1. The CDR3 loop spans 14 amino acids. CDR1 is SNHLY, CDR2 FYNNEI, per germline. Trimming took 5 bases from V and 2 from J; bases not matched to a gene: 4. As DNA, the CDR3 is TGTGCCAGCAGTCGGGACAGCCCCACAGATACGCAGTATTTT. This sequence encodes CASSRDSPTDTQYF. Based on the CDR3 plus reference TRBV2 and TRBJ2-3, the full variable domain is EPEVTQTPSHQVTQMGQEVILRCVPISNHLYFYWYRQILGQKVEFLVSFYNNEISEKSEIFDDQFSVERPDGSNFTLKIRSTKLEDSAMYFCASSRDSPTDTQYFGPGTRLTVL.

The chain uses TRBV27 and TRBJ2-3, with 8 bases aligning to TRBD1. CDR1 and CDR2 from the germline V gene are MNHEY and SMNVEV (reference sequence). CDR3 length: 17 amino acids. V dropped 7 bases and J dropped 0; count of bases not matched to a gene: 12. The CDR3 DNA sequence: TGTGCCAGCACCAAAAGGGGGGCAGGGGGCAGCACAGATACGCAGTATTTT. This codes for CASTKRGAGGSTDTQYF.

The rearrangement links TRBV5-1 to TRBJ2-5; 9 bases match TRBD1. The CDR3 spans 15 residues. Germline V CDR1 and CDR2: SGHRS, YFSETQ. V dropped 3 bases and J dropped 4; count of bases not matched to a gene: 7. The CDR3 protein is CASSSGQGNPETQYF. The CDR3, as DNA: TGCGCCAGCAGCTCGGGACAGGGCAACCCAGAGACCCAGTACTTC.

The V and J genes are TRBV6-6 and TRBJ2-1, with 11 bases aligning to TRBD2. The CDR3 extends over 14 amino acids. In germline, CDR1 is MNHNY, CDR2 SVGAGI (reference sequence). With V trimmed by 7 bases and J by 3 bases, 2 bases remained unmatched. In nucleotides, the CDR3 is TGTGCCAGCATTAGCGGGGGGGTCTACAATGAGCAGTTCTTC. Its translation: CASISGGVYNEQFF.

This rearrangement joins TRBV11-2 to TRBJ2-1; 14 nucleotides agree with TRBD2. The CDR3 consists of 15 residues. V gave up 6 bases and J gave up 7 bases; unmatched junction bases: 5. Germline V gene data show CDR1 as SGHAT and CDR2 as FQNNGV. DNA for the CDR3: TGTGCCAGCAGGGGGACTAGCGGGAGAGGGAATGAGCAGTTCTTC. It encodes CASRGTSGRGNEQFF.

The CDR3 region has the DNA TGTGCCAGCAGCTTAGCCCATCTAGCGGCGGCTAGCACAGATACGCAGTATTTT. The encoded protein is CASSLAHLAAASTDTQYF. The chain recombines TRBV7-2 with TRBJ2-3, with 7 bases lining up with TRBD2. Trimming removed 0 bases from V and 0 bases from J; junction bases left unmatched: 9. The CDR3 has 18 amino acids. Germline CDR1 is SGHTA and CDR2 is FQGNSA.

V and J are TRBV29-1 and TRBJ2-1; 12 bases fit TRBD2. With V trimmed by 6 bases and J by 6 bases, 6 bases remained unmatched. This CDR3 contains 14 residues. In germline, CDR1 is SQVTM, CDR2 ANQGSEA. CDR3 DNA: TGCAGCGTGGCACTAGCGGGAGGCCCCAATGAGCAGTTCTTC. It translates to CSVALAGGPNEQFF.

The chain combines TRBV6-5 with TRBJ2-3, with D possibly matching TRBD2 (5 bases). The ends were cut back, 8 bases at V and 4 bases at J, with 19 bases in the middle. CDR3 length equals 15 residues. The germline V gene has CDR1 MNHEY and CDR2 SVGAGI. CDR3 coding DNA: TGTGCCAGCGGGGAACCGGGAATGTACCCAGATACGCAGTATTTT. It codes for CASGEPGMYPDTQYF.

The chain links TRBV6-5 to TRBJ1-4; D possibly corresponds to TRBD1 (6 bases). Trimming removed 5 bases at V and 0 bases at J, with 10 bases between. This CDR3 spans 15 amino acids. Germline V gives CDR1 MNHEY, CDR2 SVGAGI. CDR3 nucleotides: TGTGCCAGCAGTCCCCGGACAGCAACTAATGAAAAACTGTTTTTT. As protein: CASSPRTATNEKLFF.

The chain uses TRBV7-9 and TRBJ2-1; perhaps TRBD2 as D (5 bases). Trimming cost V 3 bases and J 6 bases, with 9 bases left between them. The CDR3 covers 13 residues. The germline V gene has CDR1 SEHNR and CDR2 FQNEAQ (reference sequence). The chain's CDR3 is CASSFPGSNEQFF. For the CDR3, the DNA is TGTGCCAGCAGCTTTCCGGGGTCCAATGAGCAGTTCTTC.

The J gene is TRBJ1-1, the V gene TRBV18; 7 bases are shared with TRBD1. CDR1 and CDR2 from the germline V gene are KGHSH and LQKENI. The CDR3 is 15 amino acids. After removal of 3 bases from V and 3 bases from J, the junction contained 7 bases not matched to a gene. Here the CDR3 DNA reads TGTGCCAGCTCACCCCTAGGGGGCGAGGACACTGAAGCTTTCTTT. This gives the protein CASSPLGGEDTEAFF.

This chain connects TRBV24-1 to TRBJ2-5; D is possibly TRBD1 (5 bases). The CDR3 is 16 residues long. Trimming cost V 3 bases and J 2 bases, with 15 bases left between them. Per the germline V gene, CDR1 is KGHDR and CDR2 is SFDVKD. The CDR3, as DNA: TGTGCCACCAGTGATCCCCTTGAACAGGCGCAAGAGACCCAGTACTTC. Amino acid sequence: CATSDPLEQAQETQYF.

The chain joins TRBV27 to TRBJ2-3; D perhaps matches TRBD2 (5 bases). The germline V gene has CDR1 MNHEY and CDR2 SMNVEV (reference sequence). V was shortened by 1 base and J by 4 bases, with 6 bases between the two germline ends. The CDR3 contains 13 residues. The CDR3 region is CASSLLRADTQYF. DNA for the CDR3: TGTGCCAGCAGTTTATTGAGGGCAGATACGCAGTATTTT.

The chain recombines TRBV25-1 with TRBJ2-3, with TRBD1 matching 7 bases. The CDR3 spans 14 residues. The V segment lost 6 bases and the J segment 6 bases; nucleotides outside the gene matches: 9. CDR1 is MGHDK and CDR2 is SYGVNS in the germline V gene. The chain's CDR3 is CASREDRAPDTQYF. CDR3 DNA: TGTGCCAGCAGGGAAGACAGGGCTCCGGATACGCAGTATTTT.

This chain uses TRBV6-6 with TRBJ1-5; 7 bases align to TRBD1. The V gene's germline CDR1 is MNHNY and CDR2 SVGAGI (reference sequence). The CDR3 sequence is 17 residues long. V lost 5 bases, J lost 1 base, and 11 bases stayed unmatched. The CDR3 DNA sequence: TGTGCCAGCAGTCCTACAGGGACAGCCACGAGCAATCAGCCCCAGCATTTT. Its protein product is CASSPTGTATSNQPQHF.